The 7 T cell receptor beta chains below were found in one sample sequenced in a study of T cell changes during pregnancy in multiple sclerosis. Assay used: immunoSEQ multiplex PCR; TCRdb lists only in-frame clones, some missing. The repertoire holds tens of thousands of clones, nearly 90% seen once, with roughly 0.6% in the top ten. Sequencing was performed on CD4+ T cells from peripheral blood mononuclear cells, taken in the third trimester of pregnancy. The receptors derive from a female donor in good health, enrolled as a control in a pregnancy study.

The V gene is TRBV2, the J gene TRBJ2-3; maybe TRBD1 (5 bases). The V end lost 6 bases, the J end lost 4 bases, and 14 bases lay between the germline ends. The CDR3 is 14 amino acids. Germline lookup yields CDR1 SNHLY and CDR2 FYNNEI. In DNA, the CDR3 is TGTGCCAGCAGCATAGGGGTTGGGGCAGATACGCAGTATTTT. The encoded protein is CASSIGVGADTQYF.

The chain links TRBV7-2 to TRBJ1-1, with D uncertain. Trimming pared 5 bases from V and 1 base from J, leaving 8 bases between. Per germline, CDR1 SGHTA and CDR2 FQGNSA. The CDR3 consists of 13 residues. In nucleotides, the CDR3 is TGTGCCAGCAGCCCGAGCCAGAACACTGAAGCTTTCTTT. It encodes CASSPSQNTEAFF.

This chain links TRBV28 with TRBJ2-7; 9 bases are a match to TRBD1. The germline gives CDR1 MDHEN, CDR2 SYDVKM. The CDR3 runs to 14 residues. Trimming took 7 bases from V and 7 from J; bases not matched to a gene: 11. The CDR3 sequence is CASTSGTGLWEQYF. In DNA form, the CDR3 reads TGTGCCAGCACCTCCGGGACAGGGTTGTGGGAGCAGTACTTC.

The rearrangement links TRBV6-5 to TRBJ1-1; D may be TRBD1 (6 bases). This CDR3 has 14 residues. V was cut by 6 bases and J by 6 bases, with 17 bases left in between. Germline CDR1 is MNHEY and CDR2 is SVGAGI. This CDR3 reads CASSYAQGRAEAFF. In nucleotides, the CDR3 is TGTGCCAGCAGCTACGCCCAGGGGCGCGCTGAAGCTTTCTTT.

J is TRBJ1-1 and V is TRBV30; possibly TRBD1 for D (5 bases). The CDR3 consists of 15 residues. Trimming cost V 0 bases and J 4 bases, with 15 bases left between them. Per the germline V gene, CDR1 is GTSNPN and CDR2 is SVGIG (reference sequence). CDR3 sequence (DNA): TGTGCCTGGAGTGTCGGGTCAGGGAGGGGCACTGAAGCTTTCTTT. It specifies CAWSVGSGRGTEAFF.

V and J are TRBV5-4 and TRBJ2-4, with D possibly being TRBD2 (6 bases). The CDR3 sequence is 13 residues long. Germline loops: CDR1 SGHNT, CDR2 YYREEE (reference sequence). Between the trimmed V and J ends, which lost 4 bases and 8 bases, there was a span of 13 bases. The CDR3 DNA reads TGTGCCAGCAGCCCGGAGGGGCGCGACATTCAGTACTTC. It specifies CASSPEGRDIQYF.

The chain employs TRBV9 and TRBJ2-2, with 9 bases that match TRBD1. The germline V gene encodes CDR1 SGDLS and CDR2 YYNGEE. This CDR3 has 17 residues. J was trimmed by 3 bases and V by 4 bases; bases with no gene match: 10. The CDR3 region is CASSIRDRVRDTGELFF. CDR3 nucleotide sequence: TGTGCCAGCAGCATCCGGGACAGGGTACGGGACACCGGGGAGCTGTTTTTT. The variable domain in full, completed from reference TRBV9 and TRBJ2-2, reads DSGVTQTPKHLITATGQRVTLRCSPRSGDLSVYWYQQSLDQGLQFLIQYYNGEERAKGNILERFSAQQFPDLHSELNLSSLELGDSALYFCASSIRDRVRDTGELFFGEGSRLTVL.